This T cell receptor beta chain was identified in a study of T cell changes during pregnancy in multiple sclerosis. TCRdb's copy holds only in-frame clones and misses some; the assay was immunoSEQ multiplex PCR. The sample consists of tens of thousands of clones, under 95% of them appearing once. From germline, CDR1 is ENHRY and CDR2 SYGVKD. Unmatched junction bases numbered 13, after V lost 11 bases and J lost 1 base. The CDR3 is 15 residues long. The chain links TRBV10-3 to TRBJ1-2; 7 bases line up with TRBD1. Sequences were derived from peripheral blood, sampled before pregnancy. The source of this sequence is a female donor with multiple sclerosis, enrolled in a pregnancy study. CDR3 amino acids: CAVQVTGAVNYGYTF. The DNA of the CDR3 is TGTGCCGTGCAGGTAACAGGGGCTGTTAACTATGGCTACACCTTC.